This is a list of T cell receptor beta chains from one sample in a study of cytomegalovirus exposure and HLA in healthy donors. The data were produced by immunoSEQ multiplex PCR, yet TCRdb's version contains in-frame clones alone and is incomplete. In total, the table holds around 80,000 clones. The sequenced sample was PBMCs. These receptor sequences come from a boy aged 5-17 years in good health and CMV-seronegative. Each CDR3 is given with its conserved first and last residue. The D gene is left open where the match is weak.

>TRBV19|TRBJ2-3|NA
TGTGCCAGTACCTCGGATAGCGGAAGCACAGATACGCAGTATTTT
CASTSDSGSTDTQYF
>TRBV10-2|TRBJ1-2|NA
TGCGCCAGCAGTGTGGAGGGCTACGGCTACACCTTC
CASSVEGYGYTF
>TRBV30|TRBJ1-2|NA
TGTGCCTGGAGCGGGAAACAAGTTAACTATGGCTACACCTTC
CAWSGKQVNYGYTF
>TRBV7-9|TRBJ2-3|NA
TGTGCCAGCAGCCGCCTTGGAGGGGCTTACGATCCTCGGGATACGCAGTATTTT
CASSRLGGAYDPRDTQYF
>TRBV18|TRBJ1-1|NA
TGTGCCAGCTCACCACCTTCATCGGGTACTGAAGCTTTCTTT
CASSPPSSGTEAFF
>TRBV9|TRBJ2-1|NA
TGTGCCAGCAGCGTAGCTACGAACTCCTACAATGAGCAGTTCTTC
CASSVATNSYNEQFF
>TRBV30|TRBJ1-6|TRBD1
TGTGCCTGGCTGACAGGGAATTCACCCCTACACTTT
CAWLTGNSPLHF
>TRBV5-4|TRBJ1-2|TRBD1
TGTGCCAGCAGCTCGACAGGGAACTATGGCTACACCTTC
CASSSTGNYGYTF
>TRBV19|TRBJ1-2|TRBD1
TGTGCCAGTAGTCCGAAACAGGGGGCCAACTATGGCTACACCTTC
CASSPKQGANYGYTF
>TRBV13|TRBJ2-2|NA
TGTGCCAGCAGCTTCACTGCCATCCCCGGGGAGCTGTTTTTT
CASSFTAIPGELFF
>TRBV27|TRBJ1-2|NA
TGTGCCAGCAGTTTCAGGGGCGCTGGCTACACCTTC
CASSFRGAGYTF
>TRBV19|TRBJ2-2|NA
TGTGCCAGTAGTATATATGGGGAGCTCGACACCGGGGAGCTGTTTTTT
CASSIYGELDTGELFF
>TRBV4-1|TRBJ1-1|NA
TGCGCCAGCACCCAAGAGGTGGGGGGGTTGACTGAAGCTTTCTTT
CASTQEVGGLTEAFF
>TRBV10-3|TRBJ1-1|NA
TGTGCCATCATGGGGGGGAAGAACACTGAAGCTTTCTTT
CAIMGGKNTEAFF
>TRBV6-1|TRBJ2-7|NA
TGTGCCAGCAGTGATCAAGCCGACGGGAGCTACGAGCAGTACTTC
CASSDQADGSYEQYF
>TRBV2|TRBJ1-4|TRBD1
TGTGCCAGCAGTGTGGATAAGGGACAGGGGATGAAACTGTTTTTT
CASSVDKGQGMKLFF
>TRBV18|TRBJ1-1|NA
TGTGCCAGCTCACTAGATATGAACACTGAAGCTTTCTTT
CASSLDMNTEAFF